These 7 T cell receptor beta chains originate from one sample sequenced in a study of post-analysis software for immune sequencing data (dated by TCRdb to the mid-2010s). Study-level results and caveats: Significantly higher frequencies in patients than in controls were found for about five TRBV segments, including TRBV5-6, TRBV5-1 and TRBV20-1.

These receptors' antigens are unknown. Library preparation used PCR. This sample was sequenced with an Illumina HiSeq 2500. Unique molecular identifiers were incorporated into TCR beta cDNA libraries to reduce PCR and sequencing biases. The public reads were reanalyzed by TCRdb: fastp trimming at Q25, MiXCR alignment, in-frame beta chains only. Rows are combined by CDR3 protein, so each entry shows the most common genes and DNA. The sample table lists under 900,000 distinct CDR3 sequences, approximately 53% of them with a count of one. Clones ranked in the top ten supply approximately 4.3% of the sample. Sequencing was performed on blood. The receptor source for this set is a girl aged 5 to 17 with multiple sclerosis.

For the CDR3, the DNA is TGTGCCAGCAGCCCCTCTGGGGGAACCCAAGAGACCCAGTACTTC. Translation gives CASSPSGGTQETQYF. V is TRBV7-9 and J is TRBJ2-5, with D perhaps assigned TRBD1 or TRBD2 (5 bases each). Germline values: CDR1 SEHNR, CDR2 FQNEAQ (reference sequence). CDR3 size: 15 residues. V shed 5 bases and J shed 1 base, with 14 bases lying between them.

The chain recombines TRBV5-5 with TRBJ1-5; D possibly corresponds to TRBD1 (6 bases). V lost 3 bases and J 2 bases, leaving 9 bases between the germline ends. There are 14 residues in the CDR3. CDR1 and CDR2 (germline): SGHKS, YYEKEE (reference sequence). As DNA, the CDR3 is TGTGCCAGCAGCTGGGAGGGGGGCAATCAGCCCCAGCATTTT. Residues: CASSWEGGNQPQHF.

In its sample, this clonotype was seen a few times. CDR3 sequence (DNA): TGCAGTGCTCCTGGCGGGGGATTAGAGACCCAGTACTTC. Translation gives CSAPGGGLETQYF. The V call is TRBV20-1, the J call TRBJ2-5; TRBD2 agrees at 7 bases. Per germline, CDR1 DFQATT and CDR2 SNEGSKA (reference sequence). This CDR3 contains 13 residues. V gave up 5 bases and J gave up 4 bases; unmatched junction bases: 7.

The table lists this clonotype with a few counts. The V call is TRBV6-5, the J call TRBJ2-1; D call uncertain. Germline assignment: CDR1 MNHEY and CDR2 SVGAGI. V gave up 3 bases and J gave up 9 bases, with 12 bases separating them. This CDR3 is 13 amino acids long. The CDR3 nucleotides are TGTGCCAGCAGTTATGGGGATTCGAGTGAGCAGTTCTTC. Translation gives CASSYGDSSEQFF.

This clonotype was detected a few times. CDR3 residues: CASGRGGELFF. For the CDR3, the DNA is TGTGCCAGCGGTCGGGGCGGGGAGCTGTTTTTT. V is TRBV12-3 or TRBV12-4 and J is TRBJ2-2; TRBD2 is a possible D gene (5 bases). V was pared by 8 bases and J by 7 bases, with 8 bases between. CDR3 size: 11 residues.

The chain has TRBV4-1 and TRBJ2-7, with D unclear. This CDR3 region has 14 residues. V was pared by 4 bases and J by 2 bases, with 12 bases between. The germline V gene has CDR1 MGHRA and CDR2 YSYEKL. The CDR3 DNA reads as TGCGCCAGCAGCCTTCAACCAGGCGCCTACGAGCAGTACTTC. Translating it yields CASSLQPGAYEQYF.

In DNA, the CDR3 is TGTGCCAGCAGTGAAGCATCGAACTACGAGCAGTACTTC. Protein: CASSEASNYEQYF. This chain connects TRBV6-1 to TRBJ2-7, with D hard to call. The CDR3 has 13 residues. The V gene lost 0 bases and the J gene lost 3 bases, with 6 bases spanning the gap. Per the germline V gene, CDR1 is MNHNS and CDR2 is SASEGT.